The clone carrying this T cell receptor beta chain was picked up many times. Antigen specificity is unknown. This CDR3 comprises 14 residues. Trimming pared 6 bases from V and 7 bases from J, leaving 15 bases between. This record comes from a study of neurological immune-mediated disorders. Notes on the study in general: HTLV-1-associated myelopathy ranked highest for TCR clonal expansion and multiple sclerosis lowest, beneath healthy controls.

TCRdb redid the calling of the 5' RACE reads with MiXCR, one entry per CDR3 protein. The sample has 57,000 or so distinct CDR3 sequences; more than 9.5% are singletons. Regarding time point: longitudinal time-point 2. A total of 2 million PBMCs stored at -80 degrees C provided the unsorted libraries. This TCR derives from a man aged 30-40 years in good health. The rearrangement links TRBV12-3 or TRBV12-4 to TRBJ2-2; perhaps TRBD1 as D (5 bases). The sample consisted of PBMCs. In nucleotides, the CDR3 is TGTGCCAGCAGAGACAGTCCTCAGGGCGGGGAGCTGTTTTTT. Residues: CASRDSPQGGELFF.